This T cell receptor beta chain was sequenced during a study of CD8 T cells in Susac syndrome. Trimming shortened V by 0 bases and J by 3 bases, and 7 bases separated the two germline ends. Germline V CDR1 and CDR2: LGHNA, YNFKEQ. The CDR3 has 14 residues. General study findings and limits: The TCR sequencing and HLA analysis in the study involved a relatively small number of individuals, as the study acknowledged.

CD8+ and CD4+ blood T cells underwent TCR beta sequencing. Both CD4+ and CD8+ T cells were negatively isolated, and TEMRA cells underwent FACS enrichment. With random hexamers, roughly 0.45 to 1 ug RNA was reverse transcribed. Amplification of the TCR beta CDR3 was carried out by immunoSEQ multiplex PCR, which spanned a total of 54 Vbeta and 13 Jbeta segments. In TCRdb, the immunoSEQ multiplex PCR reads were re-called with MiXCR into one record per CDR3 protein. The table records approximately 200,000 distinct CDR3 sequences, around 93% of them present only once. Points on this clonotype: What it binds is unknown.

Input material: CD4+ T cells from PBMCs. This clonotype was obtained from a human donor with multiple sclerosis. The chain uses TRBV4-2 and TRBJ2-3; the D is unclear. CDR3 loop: CASSQDYRTDTQYF. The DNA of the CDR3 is TGTGCCAGCAGCCAAGATTACAGAACAGATACGCAGTATTTT.